Listed below are T cell receptor beta chains from one sample, sequenced in a study of cytomegalovirus exposure and HLA in healthy donors. The method was immunoSEQ multiplex PCR; TCRdb's version includes in-frame clones alone and lacks a portion of them. The table records around 150,000 clones, less than 90% of them present only once. Sequencing was performed on PBMCs. The source of these receptors is a man younger than 35 in good health and CMV-seronegative. CDR3s include the opening cysteine and the closing phenylalanine or tryptophan. Fields, in order: CDR3 length, D gene, V gene, clone size, J gene, CDR3 DNA, CDR3 protein. D genes are given only for firm matches. Some rows have no size entry. The others give once, few or many, or a class for an expanded clone.

13,TRBD2,TRBV7-2,-,TRBJ2-1,TGTGCCAGCAGCTTAGCGCGGGACTATCAACAGTTCTTC,CASSLARDYQQFF
15,-,TRBV15,-,TRBJ1-6,TGTGCCACCAGCAGAGAGTCACAGGGCAATTCACCCCTCCACTTT,CATSRESQGNSPLHF
16,TRBD1,TRBV6-6,-,TRBJ2-4,TGTGCCAGCAGATCCGGGACAGGGATGGCCAAAAACATTCAGTACTTC,CASRSGTGMAKNIQYF
14,TRBD2,TRBV13,-,TRBJ2-5,TGTGCCAGCAGCCGGGGGGACTATAAAGAGACCCAGTACTTC,CASSRGDYKETQYF
14,-,TRBV9,-,TRBJ1-5,TGTGCCAGCAGCGTAGAACCGAGTAATCAGCCCCAGCATTTT,CASSVEPSNQPQHF
16,-,TRBV5-5,-,TRBJ1-2,TGTGCCAGCAGCTTGAGTTGGAGGGGAGAGTACTATGGCTACACCTTC,CASSLSWRGEYYGYTF
14,TRBD2,TRBV7-2,-,TRBJ2-7,TGTGCCAGCAGCTTAGCGGGGGGGACCTACGAGCAGTACTTC,CASSLAGGTYEQYF
19,TRBD1,TRBV18,-,TRBJ2-6,TGTGCCAGCTCACCACCTCCCGGGACAGGGATATCTGGGGCCAACGTCCTGACTTTC,CASSPPPGTGISGANVLTF
15,-,TRBV27,-,TRBJ1-6,TGTGCCAGCAGCCTTGGGGGCGCGGGTAATTCACCCCTCCACTTT,CASSLGGAGNSPLHF
13,-,TRBV7-2,-,TRBJ1-2,TGTGCCAGCAGGATCCGGGAGCCCTATGGCTACACCTTC,CASRIREPYGYTF
14,TRBD2,TRBV4-3,once,TRBJ2-7,TGCGCCAGCAGCCAAGATAGGACTAGCGTCGAGCAGTACTTC,CASSQDRTSVEQYF
13,-,TRBV4-1,-,TRBJ2-2,TGCGCCAGCAGGCCGCGGGGCACCGGGGAGCTGTTTTTT,CASRPRGTGELFF
16,-,TRBV4-1,-,TRBJ1-1,TGCGCCAGCAGCCCCTCCGGGGGGGGGCTGAACACTGAAGCTTTCTTT,CASSPSGGGLNTEAFF
15,TRBD1,TRBV5-4,-,TRBJ2-7,TGTGCCAGCAGCCTGACAGGGGCTCCTTCGAACGAGCAGTACTTC,CASSLTGAPSNEQYF
13,-,TRBV7-2,-,TRBJ2-5,TGTGCCAGCAGCCCCGGTGAGGCCCAGACCCAGTACTTC,CASSPGEAQTQYF
17,TRBD2,TRBV5-6,few,TRBJ2-5,TGTGCCAGCAGCTGGGGCCCACTAGCGGGGTTGGGAGAGACCCAGTACTTC,CASSWGPLAGLGETQYF
14,TRBD1,TRBV29-1,once,TRBJ1-1,TGCAGCGCCAGCCGGGACAGGGAGGACACTGAAGCTTTCTTT,CSASRDREDTEAFF
14,TRBD2,TRBV5-1,-,TRBJ2-3,TGCGCCAGCAGACAGCGGGAGACGGGAGATACGCAGTATTTT,CASRQRETGDTQYF
19,-,TRBV2,-,TRBJ1-4,TGTGCCAGCGTTGAATACCTTTGGACAGTCAGCGGTACTAATGAAAAACTGTTTTTT,CASVEYLWTVSGTNEKLFF
12,-,TRBV6-1,-,TRBJ2-1,TGTGCCACGTCAGGGGTGGGGAATGAGCAGTTCTTC,CATSGVGNEQFF
14,TRBD1,TRBV6-6,-,TRBJ1-1,TGTGCCAGCGGAACAGGGGATATGAACACTGAAGCTTTCTTT,CASGTGDMNTEAFF
16,-,TRBV28,-,TRBJ2-7,TGTGCCAGCAGTTTATCAAGGCAGGCGAGCTCCTACGAGCAGTACTTC,CASSLSRQASSYEQYF
15,-,TRBV7-3,-,TRBJ2-1,TGTGCCAGCAGCTCAAGCAGAAACTACTACAATGAGCAGTTCTTC,CASSSSRNYYNEQFF
16,TRBD2,TRBV5-5,-,TRBJ2-3,TGTGCCAGCAGTACCGGGACTAGCGGGGGAGGAGATACGCAGTATTTT,CASSTGTSGGGDTQYF
16,TRBD1,TRBV6-4,-,TRBJ1-2,TGTGCCAGCGACAGGGGGCCGCAAGGATTTAACTATGGCTACACCTTC,CASDRGPQGFNYGYTF
14,TRBD1,TRBV18,-,TRBJ1-5,TGTGCCAGCTCTTCTGACAGGGACAATCAGCCCCAGCATTTT,CASSSDRDNQPQHF
16,TRBD2,TRBV5-4,-,TRBJ2-7,TGTGCCAGCAGCGGCCCGGGACTAGCGGCAACCTACGAGCAGTACTTC,CASSGPGLAATYEQYF
15,-,TRBV7-2,-,TRBJ2-7,TGTGCCAGCAGGACGCCTGAGCGTAACTCCTACGAGCAGTACTTC,CASRTPERNSYEQYF
15,-,TRBV28,-,TRBJ1-1,TGTGCCAGCAGTTTCCCAGGGACTATGAACACTGAAGCTTTCTTT,CASSFPGTMNTEAFF
14,TRBD1,TRBV27,-,TRBJ2-7,TGTGCCAGCAGCCCCGCGGGACAGGTACTCGAGCAGTACTTC,CASSPAGQVLEQYF
14,-,TRBV4-1,-,TRBJ2-2,TGCGCCAGCAGCCATGGGGGAGGCACCGGGGAGCTGTTTTTT,CASSHGGGTGELFF
13,TRBD2,TRBV27,-,TRBJ2-2,TGTGCCAGCAGTTTGACTAGCGGGAGGGAGCTGTTTTTT,CASSLTSGRELFF
14,TRBD2,TRBV6-1,-,TRBJ2-1,TGTGCCAGCAGCCGGGACTACACGTACAATGAGCAGTTCTTC,CASSRDYTYNEQFF
14,-,TRBV9,-,TRBJ2-7,TGTGCCAGCAGCGTAGGTGCCCACCGGGACGAGCAGTACTTC,CASSVGAHRDEQYF
13,-,TRBV6-6,-,TRBJ1-4,TGTGCCAGCAGTTACCGGTCCAATGAAAAACTGTTTTTT,CASSYRSNEKLFF
13,TRBD1,TRBV5-5,-,TRBJ2-7,TGTGCCAGCAGCTTGGACAGGGGAGTTGAGCAGTACTTC,CASSLDRGVEQYF
16,-,TRBV4-1,-,TRBJ2-7,TGCGCCAGCAGCCAAGAGAATCGGAGGCTAGAAGCCGAGCAGTACTTC,CASSQENRRLEAEQYF
14,TRBD2,TRBV5-4,-,TRBJ2-5,TGTGCCAGCAGCTTTGCTAGCGGAGAGGAGACCCAGTACTTC,CASSFASGEETQYF
16,-,TRBV18,-,TRBJ1-5,TGTGCCAGCTCGGCGGGGGGGTTCCATAGCAATCAGCCCCAGCATTTT,CASSAGGFHSNQPQHF
15,-,TRBV7-9,-,TRBJ1-6,TGTGCCAGCAGCTACGACAGCTCCTATAATTCACCCCTCCACTTT,CASSYDSSYNSPLHF
14,TRBD2,TRBV6-5,-,TRBJ2-7,TGTGCCAGCAGTTTACTAGCGGGAGCCTACGAGCAGTACTTC,CASSLLAGAYEQYF
12,TRBD2,TRBV28,-,TRBJ2-1,TGTGCCAGCAGGGAAGCGGGACCGATCCTGTTCTTC,CASREAGPILFF
14,TRBD2,TRBV7-2,once,TRBJ2-1,TGTGCCAGCAGGGTCGGCGGGGGCTACAATGAGCAGTTCTTC,CASRVGGGYNEQFF
15,TRBD1,TRBV6-1,-,TRBJ1-6,TGTGCCAGCAGTGGATGGGAACAGGGGAAGTCACCCCTCCACTTT,CASSGWEQGKSPLHF
12,TRBD1,TRBV13,-,TRBJ1-1,TGTGCCAGTAGACAGGGGGGGACTGAAGCTTTCTTT,CASRQGGTEAFF
16,TRBD2,TRBV28,-,TRBJ2-3,TGTGCCAGCAGTTGGACTAGCGGGGGGGCCAAAGATACGCAGTATTTT,CASSWTSGGAKDTQYF